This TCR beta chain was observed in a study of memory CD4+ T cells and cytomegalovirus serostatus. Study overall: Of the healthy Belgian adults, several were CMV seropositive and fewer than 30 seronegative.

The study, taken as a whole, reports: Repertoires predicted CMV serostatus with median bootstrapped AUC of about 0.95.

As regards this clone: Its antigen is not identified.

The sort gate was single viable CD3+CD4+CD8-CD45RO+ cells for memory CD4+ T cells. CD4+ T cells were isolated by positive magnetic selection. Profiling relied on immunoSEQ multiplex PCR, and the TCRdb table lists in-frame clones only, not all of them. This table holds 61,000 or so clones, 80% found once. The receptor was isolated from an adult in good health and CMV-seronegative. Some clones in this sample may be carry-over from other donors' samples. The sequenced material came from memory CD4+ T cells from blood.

The CDR3 loop is CASSQSHSYEQYF. In DNA, the CDR3 is TGTGCCAGCAGCCAAAGCCACTCCTACGAGCAGTACTTC. This rearrangement joins TRBV14 to TRBJ2-7; the D is unclear. Germline V gene lookup returns CDR1 SGHDN and CDR2 FVKESK. V was clipped by 2 bases and J by 0 bases, with 5 bases between them. The CDR3 sequence is 13 residues long.